One sample yielded the 14 T cell receptor beta chains listed below, sequenced in a study of T-cell memory formation after mild COVID-19. TCRdb re-called the 5' RACE reads through MiXCR, storing one row per CDR3 protein. The profile shows approximately 150,000 distinct CDR3 sequences, 6% of them singletons. The sequencing input was PBMCs or a T cell subset sorted from them (not recorded which). These receptors were collected from an adult woman who had mild COVID-19 (a few samples of this study predate the infection). Cell type and time point are not known.

In its sample, this clonotype was seen a few times. The V and J genes are TRBV7-3 and TRBJ2-1; 10 nucleotides line up with TRBD2. Losses at the gene ends were 5 bases for V and 12 bases for J; bases not matched to a gene: 13. The CDR3 runs to 15 residues. Germline V gene sequence: CDR1 SGHTA, CDR2 FQGTGA. CDR3 region: CASSPKSGGAAAQFF. The CDR3 DNA is TGTGCCAGCAGCCCTAAAAGCGGGGGGGCGGCGGCGCAGTTCTTC. Combining the CDR3 with reference TRBV7-3 and TRBJ2-1 gives the whole variable domain GAGVSQTPSNKVTEKGKYVELRCDPISGHTALYWYRQSLGQGPEFLIYFQGTGAADDSGLPNDRFFAVRPEGSVSTLKIQRTERGDSAVYLCASSPKSGGAAAQFFGPGTRLTVL.

In this sample, this clonotype turned up a few times. The chain links TRBV23-1 to TRBJ2-1; tentative D call: TRBD1 (6 bases). TRBV23-1 is sorted into the ORF group, with uncertain function. V was cut by 6 bases and J by 10 bases, with 25 bases left in between. CDR3 length: 16 residues. The CDR3 sequence is CASRWGGLSTGMEQFF. The CDR3 DNA sequence: TGCGCCAGCAGATGGGGTGGTTTAAGTACAGGGATGGAGCAGTTCTTC.

This clonotype has a count of ten or more. The chain carries TRBV12-3 or TRBV12-4 and TRBJ1-1, with D possibly being TRBD1 (6 bases). Trimming shortened V by 4 bases and J by 4 bases, and 16 bases separated the two germline ends. CDR3 length: 15 amino acids. The CDR3 here is CASSSLQGRVTEAFF. CDR3 nucleotides: TGTGCCAGCAGTTCTTTACAGGGAAGGGTCACTGAAGCTTTCTTT.

This clonotype was found many times. The chain is built from TRBV5-1 and TRBJ2-5, with TRBD1 identical over 7 bases. V lost 2 bases, J lost 3 bases, and 1 base stayed unmatched. The germline V gene encodes CDR1 SGHRS and CDR2 YFSETQ. The CDR3 extends over 13 amino acids. The CDR3 sequence: CASSLTGEETQYF. CDR3 nucleotide sequence: TGCGCCAGCAGCTTAACAGGGGAAGAGACCCAGTACTTC.

The chain recombines TRBV30 with TRBJ1-2; possible D gene TRBD1, 5 bases. Trimming cost V 4 bases and J 8 bases, with 17 bases left between them. This CDR3 region has 13 residues. Germline V gene lookup returns CDR1 GTSNPN and CDR2 SVGIG (reference sequence). CDR3 region: CAWMHGGLGGYTF. The CDR3 nucleotides read TGTGCCTGGATGCATGGGGGTTTGGGAGGCTACACCTTC.

Many counts were recorded for this clonotype. V and J are TRBV11-2 and TRBJ2-7; D tentatively fits TRBD1 or TRBD2 (7 bases each). The ends were cut back, 6 bases at V and 7 bases at J, with 22 bases in the middle. Germline V gene sequence: CDR1 SGHAT, CDR2 FQNNGV. The CDR3 length is 15 residues. The chain's CDR3 is CASRTTKRDSQEQYF. The CDR3 coding sequence is TGTGCCAGCAGAACGACTAAGCGGGACAGTCAAGAGCAGTACTTC.

DNA for the CDR3: TGTGCCAGCTCACGAATCAGGGTCACAGATACGCAGTATTTT. It codes for CASSRIRVTDTQYF. The chain recombines TRBV18 with TRBJ2-3; perhaps TRBD1 as D (5 bases). The CDR3 is 14 amino acids. CDR1 and CDR2 from the germline V gene are KGHSH and LQKENI. Trimming cost V 4 bases and J 2 bases, with 10 bases left between them.

This clonotype was detected only a few times. The rearrangement joins TRBV3-1 to TRBJ2-1; the match to TRBD1 covers 7 bases. Looked up from germline, CDR1 is LGHDT and CDR2 is YNNKEL (reference sequence). The CDR3 covers 16 residues. With 4 bases clipped from V and 6 bases from J, the junction kept 12 bases outside the gene matches. CDR3 coding DNA: TGTGCCAGCAGCCGAGTGACAGGGAGTCGGGTCAATGAGCAGTTCTTC. It codes for CASSRVTGSRVNEQFF.

The gene calls are TRBV5-5 and TRBJ2-7, with 9 nucleotides matching TRBD2. Looked up from germline, CDR1 is SGHKS and CDR2 is YYEKEE (reference sequence). The CDR3 is made up of 15 amino acids. J lost 4 bases, V lost 0 bases, and 5 bases had no gene match. The chain's CDR3 is CASSLDIAGVYEQYF. CDR3 DNA sequence: TGTGCCAGCAGCTTGGACATAGCGGGGGTTTACGAGCAGTACTTC.

This clonotype was found many times. The chain is built from TRBV6-6 and TRBJ2-7, with 9 positions matching TRBD1. CDR3 length: 13 amino acids. CDR1 is MNHNY and CDR2 is SVGAGI in the germline V gene (reference sequence). V trimming: 8 bases; J trimming: 3 bases; junction bases outside the gene matches: 5. CDR3 DNA: TGTGCCAGCCATAAGGGACAGGGCTACGAGCAGTACTTC. Translating it yields CASHKGQGYEQYF.

The V gene is TRBV5-6, the J gene TRBJ2-2; TRBD2 aligns across 11 bases. Germline V lookup: CDR1 SGHDT, CDR2 YYEEEE. V was clipped by 3 bases and J by 4 bases; unmatched bases: 2. The CDR3 has 15 residues. The CDR3, as DNA: TGTGCCAGCAGCTCGACTAGCGGGGCCACCGGGGAGCTGTTTTTT. It yields the protein CASSSTSGATGELFF. Full variable domain (missing parts from reference TRBV5-6 and TRBJ2-2): DAGVTQSPTHLIKTRGQQVTLRCSPKSGHDTVSWYQQALGQGPQFIFQYYEEEERQRGNFPDRFSGHQFPNYSSELNVNALLLGDSALYLCASSSTSGATGELFFGEGSRLTVL.

This clonotype was found many times. The chain uses TRBV7-9 and TRBJ2-3; 9 bases map to TRBD2. V gave up 2 bases and J gave up 6 bases; unmatched junction bases: 3. Germline V gene sequence: CDR1 SEHNR, CDR2 FQNEAQ (reference sequence). The CDR3 runs 14 residues. For the CDR3, the DNA is TGTGCCAGCAGCTTAAGACTAGCGGTGGATACGCAGTATTTT. This translates into CASSLRLAVDTQYF.

This clonotype was counted between two and nine times. The chain carries TRBV18 and TRBJ2-7; D unclear. The CDR3 sequence is 11 residues long. The germline V and J ends were trimmed by 6 bases and 12 bases, with 15 bases remaining between them. Germline CDR1 reads KGHSH; CDR2 reads LQKENI. The CDR3 loop reads CASSPGSYAYF. The CDR3 bases are TGTGCCAGCTCCCCCGGTTCATATGCGTACTTC.

The gene calls are TRBV11-2 and TRBJ2-1; 10 positions agree with TRBD2. The CDR3 extends over 16 amino acids. CDR1 is SGHAT, CDR2 FQNNGV, per germline. V lost 5 bases to trimming and J lost 2 bases; unmatched junction nucleotides: 6. As DNA, the CDR3 is TGTGCCAGCAGCCCAAAGCGGGGGGGCCCCTACAATGAGCAGTTCTTC. Its translation is CASSPKRGGPYNEQFF.